This TCR beta chain was profiled in a study of blood T cell repertoires in COVID-19. About the study: Acute-phase and convalescent COVID-19 samples originated in the United States, Italy and Spain. From T cells, B-cell-depleted T cells, or PBMCs came the material, which was cDNA or gDNA.

V was shortened by 0 bases and J by 4 bases, with 15 bases between the two germline ends. The CDR3 totals 16 residues. Germline lookup yields CDR1 KGHSY and CDR2 FQNENV. Original analysis: Using reference gene primer amplification, nucleated cell counts were estimated. Libraries were prepared by immunoSEQ multiplex PCR; TCRdb keeps only in-frame clonotypes and omits some of them. The DNA gave D and trimming, while V, J and clone size come from that table. The table has roughly 200,000 clones, approximately 85% seen once. The clonotype originates from a human donor with active or convalescent COVID-19. The donor label of this sample is uncertain. The gene calls are TRBV16 and TRBJ1-2; D might be TRBD1 (5 bases). Sequencing used peripheral blood. The CDR3 sequence is CASSQSGGRAGYGYTF. CDR3 bases: TGTGCCAGCAGCCAATCCGGTGGCAGGGCCGGCTATGGCTACACCTTC.